This T cell receptor beta chain was identified during a study of somatic mutations in cytotoxic T cells in rheumatoid arthritis. Some clones are missing from TCRdb's copy, which holds only in-frame ones; the method was immunoSEQ multiplex PCR. The repertoire holds about 26,000 clones, with over 80% as singletons. Germline V lookup: CDR1 SQVTM, CDR2 ANQGSEA. V lost 3 bases and J lost 1; bases outside the gene matches: 3. CDR3 length equals 15 residues. In the case of this clone: Its antigen is undetermined.

Positive magnetic bead selection separated CD4+ and CD8+ cells, and flow cytometry confirmed purity. Study-wide findings and caveats: A single CD8+ clone exceeded 20% of CD8+ cells in about an eighth of the roughly 60 patients.

J is TRBJ2-1 and V is TRBV29-1, with TRBD2 matching 10 bases. The TCR was taken from a man aged 50-60 years in good health. The specimen sequenced was CD8+ T cells sorted from blood. As DNA, the CDR3 is TGCAGCGTTGATAGCGGGAGGTCTTCCTACAATGAGCAGTTCTTC. This encodes CSVDSGRSSYNEQFF.